The source of this T cell receptor (beta chain) is a study of vaccination and CD4 T cells after COVID-19. About this clonotype: Its antigen is unidentified.

Treatment meaning: roughly 10-day PBMC culture with coronavirus spike peptide pools or control peptides (ViraFEST assay). The CDR3 spans 15 residues. The ends were cut back, 3 bases at V and 4 bases at J, with 12 bases in the middle. The assay that was used to sequence DNA from cultured CD4+ T cells was the Oncomine TCR Beta short-read assay. TCRdb processed the PCR reads anew with MiXCR; each CDR3 protein has one entry. There are about 12,000 distinct CDR3 sequences in the sample; approximately 37% occur only once, and approximately 20% lies in the top ten. The sequencing sample was made of cultured CD4+ T cells from blood. The chain has TRBV12-3 or TRBV12-4 and TRBJ2-2; D is unclear. The source of this sequence is a human donor with COVID-19. DNA for the CDR3: TGTGCCAGCAGTTTGAGACAAGGCTCCACCGGGGAGCTGTTTTTT. This encodes CASSLRQGSTGELFF.